The 23 T cell receptor beta chains given below trace back to one sample, sequenced in a study of cytomegalovirus exposure and HLA in healthy donors. PCR amplification relied on 60 Vbeta primers (plus 13 Jbeta primers). Data came from immunoSEQ multiplex PCR; TCRdb stores just in-frame clones and leaves some out. The repertoire includes roughly 100,000 clones, approximately 81% of them detected once, and 3% to 3.5% sits in the top ten. Sequencing input: PBMCs. Receptors were obtained from a woman aged 40 to 50 in good health and CMV-seronegative.

The chain joins TRBV2 to TRBJ2-5; 7 positions match TRBD2. The DNA end lines up better with TRBJ2-7; the J call may be wrong. This CDR3 contains 16 residues. Per germline, CDR1 SNHLY and CDR2 FYNNEI. The CDR3 reads CASSGTTRPTLYEQYF. The CDR3 DNA sequence: TGTGCCAGCAGCGGGACTACTCGCCCAACGCTCTACGAGCAGTACTTC.

This chain uses TRBV4-2 with TRBJ2-6; D is possibly TRBD1 (6 bases). The V end was cut by 0 bases, the J end by 0 bases, with 12 bases between. There are 18 residues in the CDR3. Germline V CDR1 and CDR2: LGHNA, YNFKEQ. CDR3 DNA sequence: TGTGCCAGCAGCCAAGAAGGCCAGGACAGCTCTGGGGCCAACGTCCTGACTTTC. Amino acid sequence: CASSQEGQDSSGANVLTF.

The chain couples TRBV7-2 to TRBJ1-3; maybe TRBD1 (5 bases). The CDR3 is 15 residues long. Deletions cut 3 bases from V and 0 bases from J, with 9 bases between. Germline CDR1 SGHTA, CDR2 FQGNSA. CDR3 amino acids: CASSLDIASGNTIYF. The CDR3 nucleotides read TGTGCCAGCAGCTTGGACATCGCCTCTGGAAACACCATATATTTT.

The rearrangement uses TRBV29-1 and TRBJ1-6; a weak D match, TRBD1 (5 bases). The CDR3 spans 17 residues. The germline V gene has CDR1 SQVTM and CDR2 ANQGSEA. The ends were cut back, 0 bases at V and 5 bases at J, with 17 bases in the middle. The CDR3 DNA reads TGCAGCGTTGAAGACGGTTCGGGGGTTGGAAATAATTCACCCCTCCACTTT. Amino acid sequence: CSVEDGSGVGNNSPLHF.

The V and J genes are TRBV10-3 and TRBJ1-2; D may be TRBD1 (5 bases). Germline V gives CDR1 ENHRY, CDR2 SYGVKD. The ends were cut back, 7 bases at V and 0 bases at J, with 15 bases in the middle. This CDR3 has 15 residues. CDR3 loop: CAITSGAGPNYGYTF. Written as DNA, the CDR3 is TGTGCCATCACCTCTGGGGCAGGGCCTAACTATGGCTACACCTTC.

The V and J genes are TRBV28 and TRBJ1-4; D might be TRBD1 (6 bases). Trimming took 2 bases from V and 7 from J, leaving 14 bases between them. CDR1 and CDR2 (germline): MDHEN, SYDVKM. The CDR3 extends over 15 amino acids. CDR3 amino acids: CASSLGDTGPEKLFF. The CDR3 DNA follows: TGTGCCAGCAGTTTAGGGGACACGGGCCCTGAAAAACTGTTTTTT.

This clone was observed a single time. One end of the junction is discordant with germline, which a read error may explain. The genes are TRBV7-9 and TRBJ2-7, with TRBD1 matching 10 bases. Germline V lookup: CDR1 SEHNR, CDR2 FQNEAQ (reference sequence). This CDR3 region has 16 residues. The CDR3 DNA sequence: TGTTCCAGCACCTTAGGGAGCGGGACAGGGGTCCACGAGCAGTACTTC. Translated: CSSTLGSGTGVHEQYF.

This chain connects TRBV20-1 to TRBJ1-2; D gene ambiguous. CDR1 and CDR2 (germline): DFQATT, SNEGSKA (reference sequence). This CDR3 has 11 residues. V shed 3 bases and J shed 8 bases, with 10 bases lying between them. CDR3: CSASKQKGYTF. CDR3 sequence (DNA): TGCAGTGCTAGTAAGCAAAAGGGCTACACCTTC.

The J gene is TRBJ2-1, the V gene TRBV4-1, with 10 bases lining up with TRBD2. V lost 0 bases to trimming and J lost 6 bases; unmatched junction nucleotides: 5. Germline V gives CDR1 MGHRA, CDR2 YSYEKL. The CDR3 consists of 16 residues. The CDR3 is CASSQEPGLASNEQFF. In DNA, the CDR3 is TGCGCCAGCAGCCAAGAACCGGGACTAGCGAGCAATGAGCAGTTCTTC.

This clone was picked up one time. The chain carries TRBV19 and TRBJ2-1; D is uncertain. V lost 3 bases, J lost 15 bases, and 18 bases lay in between. Germline assignment: CDR1 LNHDA and CDR2 SQIVND (reference sequence). The CDR3 has 13 amino acids. CDR3 in amino acids: CASSIASQRDRFF. As DNA, the CDR3 is TGTGCCAGTAGTATCGCAAGCCAAAGAGATCGGTTCTTC.

This clone appeared a single time. The chain employs TRBV6-1 and TRBJ2-1; D is ambiguous. This CDR3 is built from 12 residues. The ends were cut back, 4 bases at V and 4 bases at J, with 5 bases in the middle. From germline, CDR1 is MNHNS and CDR2 SASEGT. Here the CDR3 reads CASSGDYNEQFF. In DNA, the CDR3 is TGTGCCAGCAGTGGAGATTACAATGAGCAGTTCTTC.

In DNA, the CDR3 is TGTGCCAGCAGTTACTCCTCGGGAGTGGGCGATACGCAGTATTTT. This gives the protein CASSYSSGVGDTQYF. The V call is TRBV6-6, the J call TRBJ2-3, with D tentatively TRBD2 (6 bases). The CDR3 covers 15 residues. V shed 0 bases and J shed 6 bases, with 13 bases lying between them. The germline gives CDR1 MNHNY, CDR2 SVGAGI (reference sequence).

The chain recombines TRBV27 with TRBJ1-5; 8 bases align to TRBD1. The CDR3 loop spans 13 amino acids. Per the germline V gene, CDR1 is MNHEY and CDR2 is SMNVEV (reference sequence). V lost 8 bases, J lost 1 base, and 1 base stayed unmatched. The CDR3 spells CASSGGSNQPQHF. The DNA for the CDR3 is TGTGCCAGCTCAGGGGGCAGCAATCAGCCCCAGCATTTT.

V gene TRBV5-4 combines with J gene TRBJ1-2; 8 nucleotides match TRBD1. The V gene end was trimmed by 4 bases and the J gene end by 2 bases; junction bases not matched to a gene: 7. Per germline, CDR1 SGHNT and CDR2 YYREEE (reference sequence). This CDR3 has 15 residues. The CDR3 is CASSLGQGYNYGYTF. The CDR3 coding sequence is TGTGCCAGCAGCCTCGGACAGGGCTACAACTATGGCTACACCTTC.

This sequence joins TRBV19 and TRBJ2-3; D not certain. Per germline, CDR1 LNHDA and CDR2 SQIVND (reference sequence). V was pared by 5 bases and J by 0 bases, with 15 bases between. This CDR3 spans 16 amino acids. The chain's CDR3 is CASSRGRVTSTDTQYF. The CDR3, as DNA: TGTGCCAGTAGTCGAGGCCGAGTCACTAGCACAGATACGCAGTATTTT.

This clone is deemed medium-sized. The J gene is TRBJ2-4, the V gene TRBV2; 12 nucleotides line up with TRBD2. The CDR3 has 18 amino acids. Germline V gene data show CDR1 as SNHLY and CDR2 as FYNNEI. Trimming removed 6 bases from V and 0 bases from J; junction bases left unmatched: 9. CDR3 sequence reads: CASRETSGSSKAKNIQYF. In DNA form, the CDR3 reads TGTGCCAGCAGGGAGACTAGCGGGAGCAGCAAAGCCAAAAACATTCAGTACTTC.

This chain links TRBV28 with TRBJ2-7, with D possibly matching TRBD1 (5 bases). Germline V lookup: CDR1 MDHEN, CDR2 SYDVKM. Trimming removed 2 bases at V and 3 bases at J, with 11 bases between. This CDR3 has 14 residues. CDR3 sequence: CASSLRGFSYEQYF. The CDR3 DNA sequence: TGTGCCAGCAGTTTAAGGGGTTTCAGCTACGAGCAGTACTTC.

The genes are TRBV6-1 and TRBJ2-1; 7 nucleotides align to TRBD1. CDR3 length: 13 residues. The trim removed 8 bases at V and 5 bases at J, leaving 6 bases unmatched. Germline V gene lookup returns CDR1 MNHNS and CDR2 SASEGT. The CDR3 reads CASSRDSHNEQFF. In nucleotides, the CDR3 is TGTGCCAGCTCCCGGGACAGCCACAATGAGCAGTTCTTC.

V gene TRBV28 combines with J gene TRBJ1-6, with D unclear. Trimming removed 5 bases from V and 3 bases from J, with 11 bases in between. The CDR3 extends over 15 amino acids. Germline CDR1 MDHEN, CDR2 SYDVKM. In DNA, the CDR3 is TGTGCCAGCAGTCCCTACACAGACTATAATTCACCCCTCCACTTT. It translates to CASSPYTDYNSPLHF. The full variable domain, in which reference TRBV28 and TRBJ1-6 provide the parts outside the CDR3, is DVKVTQSSRYLVKRTGEKVFLECVQDMDHENMFWYRQDPGLGLRLIYFSYDVKMKEKGDIPEGYSVSREKKERFSLILESASTNQTSMYLCASSPYTDYNSPLHFGNGTRLTVT.

This chain connects TRBV6-6 to TRBJ1-5, with 7 positions matching TRBD1. V trimming: 0 bases; J trimming: 3 bases; junction bases outside the gene matches: 5. The length of the CDR3 is 16 residues. Germline assignment: CDR1 MNHNY and CDR2 SVGAGI (reference sequence). The CDR3: CASSYSRKGANQPQHF. The CDR3 bases are TGTGCCAGCAGTTACTCGAGAAAGGGGGCCAATCAGCCCCAGCATTTT.

The chain employs TRBV6-1 and TRBJ1-5, with 7 bases aligning to TRBD1. Germline values: CDR1 MNHNS, CDR2 SASEGT. Unmatched junction bases numbered 13, after V lost 7 bases and J lost 7 bases. CDR3 length equals 15 residues. CDR3 amino acids: CASTSGTASGQPQHF. CDR3 nucleotide sequence: TGTGCCAGCACCTCCGGGACAGCCTCGGGACAGCCCCAGCATTTT.

A few counts support this clone. The chain uses TRBV9 and TRBJ1-1; perhaps TRBD1 as D (5 bases). CDR1 is SGDLS, CDR2 YYNGEE, per germline. The CDR3 consists of 17 residues. The germline V and J ends were trimmed by 0 bases and 0 bases, with 15 bases remaining between them. In DNA, the CDR3 is TGTGCCAGCAGCGTAGCTGGGATGGGGGGGGTGAACACTGAAGCTTTCTTT. This gives the protein CASSVAGMGGVNTEAFF. The variable domain in full, completed from reference TRBV9 and TRBJ1-1, reads DSGVTQTPKHLITATGQRVTLRCSPRSGDLSVYWYQQSLDQGLQFLIQYYNGEERAKGNILERFSAQQFPDLHSELNLSSLELGDSALYFCASSVAGMGGVNTEAFFGQGTRLTVV.

The CDR3 DNA follows: TGTGCCAGCAGCTTGGCAGGGCTCACAGATACGCAGTATTTT. This translates into CASSLAGLTDTQYF. The rearrangement links TRBV5-4 to TRBJ2-3; weak D call: TRBD1 (5 bases). This CDR3 has 14 amino acids. The V end lost 0 bases, the J end lost 2 bases, and 7 bases lay between the germline ends. The germline V gene encodes CDR1 SGHNT and CDR2 YYREEE (reference sequence).